A single TCR beta chain is shown here with its context. Its antigen is unknown. The sample carries other DNA sequences with the same CDR3. The time point here: around 12 months of natalizumab therapy. V was pared by 3 bases and J by 11 bases, with 13 bases between. This CDR3 region has 12 residues. The germline gives CDR1 SGHTA, CDR2 FQGNSA. The data belong to a study of multiple sclerosis patients with progressive multifocal leukoencephalopathy. Notes on the study in general: Expanded clones at PML onset predated and persisted through natalizumab therapy.

Assay: immunoSEQ multiplex PCR; the TCRdb copy retains only in-frame clones and omits some. The table has 26,000 or so clones, 80% to 95% seen once. The origin of this receptor is a man aged 25 to 45 with multiple sclerosis. Specimen: PBMCs, collected from a patient treated with natalizumab. J is TRBJ1-1 and V is TRBV7-2; maybe TRBD1 (6 bases). The CDR3 protein is CASSLGAGRAFF. For the CDR3, the DNA is TGTGCCAGCAGCTTGGGGGCAGGTCGGGCTTTCTTT. Full variable domain (outside the CDR3, taken from reference TRBV7-2 and TRBJ1-1): GAGVSQSPSNKVTEKGKDVELRCDPISGHTALYWYRQSLGQGLEFLIYFQGNSAPDKSGLPSDRFSAERTGGSVSTLTIQRTQQEDSAVYLCASSLGAGRAFFGQGTRLTVV.